What follows are 5 T cell receptor beta chains derived from one specimen sequenced in a study of HIV-infected patients and healthy controls (dated by TCRdb to the mid-2010s). The method was 5' RACE. TCRdb records Illumina MiSeq as the sequencer. Starting from the raw public reads, TCRdb applied fastp trimming at Q25, assembled clones with MiXCR and retained in-frame beta chains. Duplicate CDR3 protein sequences are folded into a single record with the most common DNA and genes. The sample includes 70,000 or so distinct CDR3 sequences, with roughly a sixth observed a single time. Of the sample, approximately 6% is held by the ten largest clones. Material: CD4+ T cells from blood. All receptors come from a human donor in good health.

The genes are TRBV6-1 and TRBJ2-5; 7 bases are shared with TRBD1. CDR1 is MNHNS and CDR2 is SASEGT in the germline V gene. This CDR3 spans 14 amino acids. The V gene end was trimmed by 3 bases and the J gene end by 3 bases; junction bases not matched to a gene: 4. For the CDR3, the DNA is TGTGCCAGCAGTGACTCTGACAGGGAAGAGACCCAGTACTTC. It yields the protein CASSDSDREETQYF.

This clonotype was detected a few times. CDR3 DNA: TGCGCCAGCAGCTCCCAGGGGGCCCCCACAGATACGCAGTATTTT. Translated: CASSSQGAPTDTQYF. V gene TRBV5-1 combines with J gene TRBJ2-3; TRBD1 matches 8 bases. Germline V gene sequence: CDR1 SGHRS, CDR2 YFSETQ. V trimming: 3 bases; J trimming: 2 bases; junction bases outside the gene matches: 5. The CDR3 has 15 amino acids.

This clonotype came up many times. The rearrangement links TRBV20-1 to TRBJ2-5; 8 bases fit TRBD1. Germline loops: CDR1 DFQATT, CDR2 SNEGSKA (reference sequence). J lost 2 bases, V lost 5 bases, and 7 bases had no gene match. The length of the CDR3 is 14 residues. The CDR3 bases are TGCAGTGCTCCCCACCGACAGGGGCAAGAGACCCAGTACTTC. It is translated as CSAPHRQGQETQYF.

The J gene is TRBJ1-1, the V gene TRBV28; D might be TRBD1 (5 bases). V was cut by 3 bases and J by 8 bases, with 22 bases left in between. This CDR3 has 16 residues. Germline V gene data show CDR1 as MDHEN and CDR2 as SYDVKM. CDR3 protein: CASSFNSQVFHREAFF. CDR3 nucleotide sequence: TGTGCCAGCAGTTTTAACTCACAGGTGTTTCATCGCGAAGCTTTCTTT.

This chain uses TRBV6-2 or TRBV6-3 with TRBJ1-5; TRBD1 is a possible D gene (5 bases). This CDR3 spans 15 amino acids. The V and J ends lost 2 bases and 5 bases respectively, with 13 bases between them. Germline V CDR1 and CDR2: MNHEY, SVGEGT. The DNA of the CDR3 is TGTGCCAGCAGTTACAGGGGCAGGGTCGATCAGCCCCAGCATTTT. It translates to CASSYRGRVDQPQHF.